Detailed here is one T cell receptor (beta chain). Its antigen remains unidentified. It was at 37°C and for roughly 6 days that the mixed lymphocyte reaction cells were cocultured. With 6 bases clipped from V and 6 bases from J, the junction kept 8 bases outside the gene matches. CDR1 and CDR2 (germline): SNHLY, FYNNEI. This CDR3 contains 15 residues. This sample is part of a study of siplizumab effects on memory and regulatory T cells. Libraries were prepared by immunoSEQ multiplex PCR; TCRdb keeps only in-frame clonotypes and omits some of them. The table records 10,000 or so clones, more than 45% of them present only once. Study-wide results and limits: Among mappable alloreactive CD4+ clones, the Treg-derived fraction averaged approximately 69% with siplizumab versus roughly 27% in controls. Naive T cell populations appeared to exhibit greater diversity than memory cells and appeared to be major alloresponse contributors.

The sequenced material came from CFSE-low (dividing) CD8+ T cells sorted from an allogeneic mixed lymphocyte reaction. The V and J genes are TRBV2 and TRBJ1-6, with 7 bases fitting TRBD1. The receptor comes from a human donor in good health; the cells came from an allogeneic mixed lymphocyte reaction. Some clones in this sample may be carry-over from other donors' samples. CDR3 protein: CASRILWDSNSPLHF. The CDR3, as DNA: TGTGCCAGCAGAATTTTGTGGGACAGTAATTCACCCCTCCACTTT.